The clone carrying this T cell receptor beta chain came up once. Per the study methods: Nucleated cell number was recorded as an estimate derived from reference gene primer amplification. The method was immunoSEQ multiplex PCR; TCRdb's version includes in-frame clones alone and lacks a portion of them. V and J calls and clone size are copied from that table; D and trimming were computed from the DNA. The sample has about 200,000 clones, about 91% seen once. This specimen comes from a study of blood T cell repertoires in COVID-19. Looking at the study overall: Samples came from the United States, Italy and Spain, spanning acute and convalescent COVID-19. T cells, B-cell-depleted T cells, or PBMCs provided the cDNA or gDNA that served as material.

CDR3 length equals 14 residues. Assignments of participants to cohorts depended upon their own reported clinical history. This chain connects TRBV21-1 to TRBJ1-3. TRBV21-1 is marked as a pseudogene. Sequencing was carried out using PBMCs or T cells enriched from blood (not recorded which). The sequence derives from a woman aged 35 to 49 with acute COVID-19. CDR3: CASKRVPSGNTIYF. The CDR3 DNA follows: TGTGCCAGCAAGAGGGTCCCCTCTGGAAACACCATATATTTT.